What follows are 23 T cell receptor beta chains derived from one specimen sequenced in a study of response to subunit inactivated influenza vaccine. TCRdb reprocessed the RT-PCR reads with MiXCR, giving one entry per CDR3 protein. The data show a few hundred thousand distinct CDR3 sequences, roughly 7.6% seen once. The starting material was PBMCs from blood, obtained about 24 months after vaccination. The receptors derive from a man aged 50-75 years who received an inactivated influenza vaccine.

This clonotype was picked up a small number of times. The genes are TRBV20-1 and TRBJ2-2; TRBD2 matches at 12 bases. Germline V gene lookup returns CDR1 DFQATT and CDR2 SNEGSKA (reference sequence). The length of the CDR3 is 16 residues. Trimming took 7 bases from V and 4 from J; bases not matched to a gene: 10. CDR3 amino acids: CSVPTSGRGSTGELFF. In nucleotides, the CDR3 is TGCAGTGTTCCGACTAGCGGGAGAGGTAGCACCGGGGAGCTGTTTTTT.

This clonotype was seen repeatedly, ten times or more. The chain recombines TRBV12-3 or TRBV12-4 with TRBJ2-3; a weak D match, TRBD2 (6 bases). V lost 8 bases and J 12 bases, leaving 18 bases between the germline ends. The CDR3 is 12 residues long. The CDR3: CASGLTGLNQYF. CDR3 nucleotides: TGTGCCAGCGGACTAACAGGCCTCAATCAGTATTTT.

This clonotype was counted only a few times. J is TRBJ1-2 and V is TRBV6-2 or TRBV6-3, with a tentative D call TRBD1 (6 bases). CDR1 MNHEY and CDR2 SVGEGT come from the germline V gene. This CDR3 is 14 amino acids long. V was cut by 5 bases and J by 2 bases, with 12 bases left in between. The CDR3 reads CASSRTAGNYGYTF. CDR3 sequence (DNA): TGTGCCAGCAGTCGGACAGCGGGCAACTATGGCTACACCTTC.

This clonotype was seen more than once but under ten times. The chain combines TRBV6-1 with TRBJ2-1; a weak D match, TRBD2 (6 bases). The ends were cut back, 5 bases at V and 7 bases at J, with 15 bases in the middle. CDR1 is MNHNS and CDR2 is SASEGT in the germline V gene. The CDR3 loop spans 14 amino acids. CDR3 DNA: TGTGCCAGCAGTCCCCACGGGAGAATGAATGAGCAGTTCTTC. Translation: CASSPHGRMNEQFF.

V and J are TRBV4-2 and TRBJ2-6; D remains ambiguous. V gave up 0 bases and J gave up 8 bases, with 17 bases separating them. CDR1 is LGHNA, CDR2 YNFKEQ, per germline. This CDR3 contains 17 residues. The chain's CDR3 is CASSQDLYFLRTNVLTF. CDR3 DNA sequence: TGTGCCAGCAGCCAAGATTTGTACTTCTTGAGGACCAACGTCCTGACTTTC.

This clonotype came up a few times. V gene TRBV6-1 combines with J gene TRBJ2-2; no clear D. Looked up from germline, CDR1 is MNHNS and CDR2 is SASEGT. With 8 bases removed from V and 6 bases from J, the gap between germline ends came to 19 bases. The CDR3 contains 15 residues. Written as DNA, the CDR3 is TGTGCCAGCGGGAATGTTTATCGCTTGCCCGGGGAGCTGTTTTTT. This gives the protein CASGNVYRLPGELFF.

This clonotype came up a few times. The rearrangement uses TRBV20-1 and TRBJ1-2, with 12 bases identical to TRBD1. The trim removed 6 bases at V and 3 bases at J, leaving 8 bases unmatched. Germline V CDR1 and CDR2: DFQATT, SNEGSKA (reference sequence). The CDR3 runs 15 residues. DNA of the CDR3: TGCAGTGCCGGGACAGGGGGCGCGAGGGACTATGGCTACACCTTC. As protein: CSAGTGGARDYGYTF.

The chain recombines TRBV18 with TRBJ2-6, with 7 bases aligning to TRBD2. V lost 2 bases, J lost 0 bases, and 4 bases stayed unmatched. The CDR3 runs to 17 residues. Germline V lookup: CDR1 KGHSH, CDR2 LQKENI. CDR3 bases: TGTGCCAGCTCACCATGGGGGGGAAACTCTGGGGCCAACGTCCTGACTTTC. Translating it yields CASSPWGGNSGANVLTF. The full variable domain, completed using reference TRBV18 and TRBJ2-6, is NAGVMQNPRHLVRRRGQEARLRCSPMKGHSHVYWYRQLPEEGLKFMVYLQKENIIDESGMPKERFSAEFPKEGPSILRIQQVVRGDSAAYFCASSPWGGNSGANVLTFGAGSRLTVL.

CDR3 DNA: TGTGCCAGCATGGAAACTAGCGGGGGCTCCTACGAGCAGTACTTC. This gives the protein CASMETSGGSYEQYF. The chain couples TRBV7-2 to TRBJ2-7, with 11 nucleotides matching TRBD2. The germline CDR1 and CDR2 sequences are SGHTA and FQGNSA. Germline trimming cut 7 bases from V and 0 bases from J; bases unmatched to any gene: 5. CDR3 length: 15 residues.

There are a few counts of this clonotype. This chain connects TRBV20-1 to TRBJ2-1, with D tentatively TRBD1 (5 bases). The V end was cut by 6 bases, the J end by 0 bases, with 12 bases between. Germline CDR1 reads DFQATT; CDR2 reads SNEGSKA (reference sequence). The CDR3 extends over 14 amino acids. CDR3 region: CSAQRTHSYNEQFF. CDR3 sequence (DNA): TGCAGTGCGCAACGGACACACTCCTACAATGAGCAGTTCTTC.

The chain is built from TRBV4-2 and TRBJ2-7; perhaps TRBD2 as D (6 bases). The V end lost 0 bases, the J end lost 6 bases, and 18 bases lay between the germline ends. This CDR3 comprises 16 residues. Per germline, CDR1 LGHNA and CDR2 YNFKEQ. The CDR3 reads CASSQDVGGTVLEQYF. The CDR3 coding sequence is TGTGCCAGCAGCCAAGATGTCGGCGGGACGGTCCTCGAGCAGTACTTC.

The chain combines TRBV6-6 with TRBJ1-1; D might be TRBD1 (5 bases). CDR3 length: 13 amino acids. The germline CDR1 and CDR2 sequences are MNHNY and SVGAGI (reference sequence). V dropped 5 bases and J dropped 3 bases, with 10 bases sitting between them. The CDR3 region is CASSSLGDTEAFF. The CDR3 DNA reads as TGTGCCAGCAGTAGCCTGGGGGACACTGAAGCTTTCTTT.

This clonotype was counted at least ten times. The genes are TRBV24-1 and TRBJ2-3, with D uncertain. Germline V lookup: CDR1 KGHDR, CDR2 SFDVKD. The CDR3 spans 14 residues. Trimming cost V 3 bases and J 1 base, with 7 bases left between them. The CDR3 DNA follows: TGTGCCACCAGTGATCAAATAGGCACAGATACGCAGTATTTT. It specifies CATSDQIGTDTQYF.

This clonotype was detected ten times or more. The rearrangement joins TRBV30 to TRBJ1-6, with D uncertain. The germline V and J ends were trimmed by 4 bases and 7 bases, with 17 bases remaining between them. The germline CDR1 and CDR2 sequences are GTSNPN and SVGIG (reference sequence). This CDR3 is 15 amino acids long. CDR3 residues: CAWTGGVRFNSPLHF. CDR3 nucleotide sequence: TGTGCCTGGACCGGAGGTGTACGTTTCAATTCACCCCTCCACTTT.

The chain's CDR3 is CASSYSLTSGSGNTIYF. In DNA, the CDR3 is TGTGCCAGCAGTTACTCTTTAACCTCGGGATCCGGAAACACCATATATTTT. The chain carries TRBV6-5 and TRBJ1-3, with unresolved D. Germline loops: CDR1 MNHEY, CDR2 SVGAGI. CDR3 length: 17 amino acids. Trimming cost V 0 bases and J 4 bases, with 16 bases left between them.

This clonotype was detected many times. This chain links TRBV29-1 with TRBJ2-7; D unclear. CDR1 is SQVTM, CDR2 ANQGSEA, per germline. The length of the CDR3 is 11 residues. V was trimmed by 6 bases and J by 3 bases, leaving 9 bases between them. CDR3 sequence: CSVRDLYEQYF. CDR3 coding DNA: TGCAGCGTGCGAGACCTCTACGAGCAGTACTTC.

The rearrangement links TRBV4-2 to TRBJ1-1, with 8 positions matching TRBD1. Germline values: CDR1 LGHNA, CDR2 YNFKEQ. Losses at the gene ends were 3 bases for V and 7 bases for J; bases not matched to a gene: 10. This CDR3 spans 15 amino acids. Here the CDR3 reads CASSHLDRGGIEAFF. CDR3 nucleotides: TGTGCCAGCAGCCATTTAGACAGGGGTGGGATTGAAGCTTTCTTT.

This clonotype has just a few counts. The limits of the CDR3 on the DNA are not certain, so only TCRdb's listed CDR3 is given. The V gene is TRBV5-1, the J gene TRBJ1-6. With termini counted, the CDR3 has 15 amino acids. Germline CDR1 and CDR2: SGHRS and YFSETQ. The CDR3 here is CASSFGPGTNSPLHF.

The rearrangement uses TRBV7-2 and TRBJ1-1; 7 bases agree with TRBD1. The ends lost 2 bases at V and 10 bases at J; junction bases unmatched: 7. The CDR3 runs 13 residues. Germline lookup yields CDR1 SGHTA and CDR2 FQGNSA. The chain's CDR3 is CASSLMEGGRAFF. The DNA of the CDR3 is TGTGCCAGCAGCTTAATGGAAGGGGGCAGAGCTTTCTTT.

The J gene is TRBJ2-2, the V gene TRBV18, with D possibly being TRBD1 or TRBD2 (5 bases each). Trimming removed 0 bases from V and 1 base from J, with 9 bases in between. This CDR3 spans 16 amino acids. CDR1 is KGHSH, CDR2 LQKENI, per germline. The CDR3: CASSPPGTVNTGELFF. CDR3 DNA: TGTGCCAGCTCACCACCGGGGACGGTGAACACCGGGGAGCTGTTTTTT.

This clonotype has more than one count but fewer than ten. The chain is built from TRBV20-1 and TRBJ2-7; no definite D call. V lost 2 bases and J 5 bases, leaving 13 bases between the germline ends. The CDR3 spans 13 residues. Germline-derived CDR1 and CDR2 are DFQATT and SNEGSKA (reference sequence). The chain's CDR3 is CSARWLQVHEQYF. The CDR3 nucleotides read TGCAGTGCTAGATGGCTGCAGGTTCACGAGCAGTACTTC.

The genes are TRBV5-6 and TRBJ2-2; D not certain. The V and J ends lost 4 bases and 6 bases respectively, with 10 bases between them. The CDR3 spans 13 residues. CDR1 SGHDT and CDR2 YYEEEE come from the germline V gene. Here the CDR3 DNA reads TGTGCCAGCAGCCACCGTTGGGCCGGGGAGCTGTTTTTT. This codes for CASSHRWAGELFF.

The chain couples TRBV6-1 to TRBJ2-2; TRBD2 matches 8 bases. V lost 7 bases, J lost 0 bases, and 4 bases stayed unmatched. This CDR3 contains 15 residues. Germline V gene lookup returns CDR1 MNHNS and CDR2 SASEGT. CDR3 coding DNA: TGTGCCAGCAAAACTAGCGGAACGAACACCGGGGAGCTGTTTTTT. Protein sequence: CASKTSGTNTGELFF.